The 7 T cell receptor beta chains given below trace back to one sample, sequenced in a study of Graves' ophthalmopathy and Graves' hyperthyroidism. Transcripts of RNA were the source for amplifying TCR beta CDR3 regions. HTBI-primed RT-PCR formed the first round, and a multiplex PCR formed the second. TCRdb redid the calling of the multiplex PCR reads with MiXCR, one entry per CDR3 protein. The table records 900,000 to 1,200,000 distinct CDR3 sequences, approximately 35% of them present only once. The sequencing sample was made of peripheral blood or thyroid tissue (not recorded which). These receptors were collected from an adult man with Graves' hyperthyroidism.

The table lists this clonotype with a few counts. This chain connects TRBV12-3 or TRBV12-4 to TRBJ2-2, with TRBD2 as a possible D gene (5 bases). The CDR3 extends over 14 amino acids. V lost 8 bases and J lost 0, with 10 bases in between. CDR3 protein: CASGSYANTGELFF. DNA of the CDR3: TGTGCCAGCGGGAGCTACGCGAACACCGGGGAGCTGTTTTTT.

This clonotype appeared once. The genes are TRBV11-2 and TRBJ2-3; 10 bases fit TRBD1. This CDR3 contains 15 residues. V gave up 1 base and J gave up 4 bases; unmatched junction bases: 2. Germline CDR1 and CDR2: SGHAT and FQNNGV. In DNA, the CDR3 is TGTGCCAGCAGCTTAGGGGACAGGGGACCAGATACGCAGTATTTT. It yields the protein CASSLGDRGPDTQYF.

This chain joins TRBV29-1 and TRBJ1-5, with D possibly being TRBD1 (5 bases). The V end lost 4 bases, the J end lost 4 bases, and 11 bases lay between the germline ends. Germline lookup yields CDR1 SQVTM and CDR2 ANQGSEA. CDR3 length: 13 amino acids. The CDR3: CSVATDINQPQHF. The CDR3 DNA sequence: TGCAGCGTTGCGACAGACATTAATCAGCCCCAGCATTTT.

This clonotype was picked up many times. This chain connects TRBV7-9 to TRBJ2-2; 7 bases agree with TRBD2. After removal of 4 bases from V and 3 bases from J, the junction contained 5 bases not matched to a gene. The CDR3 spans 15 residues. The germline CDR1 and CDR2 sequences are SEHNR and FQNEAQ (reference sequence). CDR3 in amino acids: CASSSSGRDTGELFF. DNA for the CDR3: TGTGCCAGCAGCTCTAGCGGACGGGACACCGGGGAGCTGTTTTTT.

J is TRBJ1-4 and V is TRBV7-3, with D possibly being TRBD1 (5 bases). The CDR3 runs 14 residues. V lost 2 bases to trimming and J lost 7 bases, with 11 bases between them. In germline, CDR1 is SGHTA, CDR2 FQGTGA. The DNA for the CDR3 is TGTGCCAGCAGCTTATATCAGGGTGGTGAAAAACTGTTTTTT. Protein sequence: CASSLYQGGEKLFF.

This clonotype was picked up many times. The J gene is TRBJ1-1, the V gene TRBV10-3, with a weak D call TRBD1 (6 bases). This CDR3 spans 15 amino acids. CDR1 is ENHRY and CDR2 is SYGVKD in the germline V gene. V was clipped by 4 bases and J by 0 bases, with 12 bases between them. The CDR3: CAISAGGGMNTEAFF. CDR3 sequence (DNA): TGTGCCATCAGTGCTGGAGGGGGGATGAACACTGAAGCTTTCTTT.

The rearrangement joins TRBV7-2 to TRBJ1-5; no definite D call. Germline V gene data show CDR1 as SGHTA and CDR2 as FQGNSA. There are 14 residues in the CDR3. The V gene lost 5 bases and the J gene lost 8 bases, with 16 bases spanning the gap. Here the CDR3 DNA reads TGTGCCAGCAGCGGCACCGGGAGGACGGAGCCCCAGCATTTT. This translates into CASSGTGRTEPQHF. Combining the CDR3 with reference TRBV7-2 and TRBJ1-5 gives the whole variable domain GAGVSQSPSNKVTEKGKDVELRCDPISGHTALYWYRQSLGQGLEFLIYFQGNSAPDKSGLPSDRFSAERTGGSVSTLTIQRTQQEDSAVYLCASSGTGRTEPQHFGDGTRLSIL.